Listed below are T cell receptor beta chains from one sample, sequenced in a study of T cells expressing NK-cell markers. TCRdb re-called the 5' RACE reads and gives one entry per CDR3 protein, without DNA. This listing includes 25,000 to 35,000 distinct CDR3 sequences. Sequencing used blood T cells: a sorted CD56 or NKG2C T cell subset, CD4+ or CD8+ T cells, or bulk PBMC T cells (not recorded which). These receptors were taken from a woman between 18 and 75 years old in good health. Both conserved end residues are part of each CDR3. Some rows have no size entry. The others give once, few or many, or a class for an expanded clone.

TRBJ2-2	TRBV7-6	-	CASSTPRLAANTGELFF
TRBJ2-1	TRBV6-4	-	CASSDGASGDHNEQFF
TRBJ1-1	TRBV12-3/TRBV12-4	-	CASSLGGGSGLNTEAFF
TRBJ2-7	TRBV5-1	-	CASSFPGAYEQYF
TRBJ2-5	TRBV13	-	CASSKRQGEETQYF
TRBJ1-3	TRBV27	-	CASSLSWGSGNTIYF
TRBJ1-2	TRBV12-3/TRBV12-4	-	CASSPSGYGYTF
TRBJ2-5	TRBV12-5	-	CASGLPDRGQTETQYF
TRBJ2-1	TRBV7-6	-	CASSSLTGGGEQFF
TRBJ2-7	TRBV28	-	CASRRTGSYEQYF
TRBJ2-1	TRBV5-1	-	CASSLRGGEQFF
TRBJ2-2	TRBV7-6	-	CASSLPQGGANTGELFF
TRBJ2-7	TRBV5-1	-	CASSFSWTGQGEQYF
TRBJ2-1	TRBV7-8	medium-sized	CASSLRVANYNEQFF
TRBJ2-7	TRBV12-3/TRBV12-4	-	CASSFRSREYEQYF
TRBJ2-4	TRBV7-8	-	CASSLAALRGGPAKNIQYF
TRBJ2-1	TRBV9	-	CASSPEGGYAWNEQFF
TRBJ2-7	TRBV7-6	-	CASSLTPSSGYEQYF
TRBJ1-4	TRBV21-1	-	CASSKEGQLNEKLFF
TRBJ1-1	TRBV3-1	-	CASSRTANAEAFF
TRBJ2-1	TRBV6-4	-	CASSLTEYNEQFF
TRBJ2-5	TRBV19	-	CASSTRGSQETQYF
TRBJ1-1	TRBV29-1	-	CSGDAMNTEAFF
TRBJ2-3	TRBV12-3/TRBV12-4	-	CASSADSGDTQYF
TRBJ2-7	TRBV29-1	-	CSVERAYEQYF
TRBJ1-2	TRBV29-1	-	CSVRLLTNYGYTF
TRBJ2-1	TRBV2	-	CASSEFQGYYNEQFF
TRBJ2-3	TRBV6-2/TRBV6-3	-	CAAAPGTEADTQYF
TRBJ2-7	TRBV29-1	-	CSVEVPSGSYEQYF
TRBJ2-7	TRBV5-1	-	CASSLDVLRMSSYEQYF
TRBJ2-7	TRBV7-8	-	CASSSGGGTGYEQYF
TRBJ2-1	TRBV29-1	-	CSVGPPSGNEQFF
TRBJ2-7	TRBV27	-	CASSYKPETGEQYF
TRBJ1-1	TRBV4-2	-	CASSQKDPGTGKTEAFF
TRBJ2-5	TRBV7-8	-	CASSLSDGQETQYF
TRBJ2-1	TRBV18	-	CASEGQGANEQFF
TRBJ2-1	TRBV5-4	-	CASSLRLFGGINEQFF
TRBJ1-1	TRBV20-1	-	CSASRGRRWNTEAFF
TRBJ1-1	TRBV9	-	CASSVPIGTQDMNTEAFF
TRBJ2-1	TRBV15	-	CATSRERTSWFF
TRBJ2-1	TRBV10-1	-	CASTPGVKGNEQFF
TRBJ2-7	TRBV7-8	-	CASSRTTGGYEQYF
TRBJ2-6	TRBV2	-	CASSDRQYSGANVLTF
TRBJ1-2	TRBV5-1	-	CASSLYGTDYGYTF
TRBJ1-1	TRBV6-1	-	CASDETMNTEAFF
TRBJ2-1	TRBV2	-	CAGTSGTDNEQFF
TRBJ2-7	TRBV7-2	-	CASSSHSYEQYF
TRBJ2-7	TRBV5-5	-	CASSVSKAGGSYEQYF
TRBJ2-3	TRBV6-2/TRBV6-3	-	CASSLFTDTQYF
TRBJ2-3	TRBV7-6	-	CASSYRTADTQYF
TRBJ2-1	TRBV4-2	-	CASSQEALAATYNEQFF
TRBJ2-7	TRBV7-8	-	CASSTSTMTYEQYF
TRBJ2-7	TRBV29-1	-	CSVLSGQGLYEQYF
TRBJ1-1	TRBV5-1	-	CASSLGGVTEAFF
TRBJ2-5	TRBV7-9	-	CASSLLAGRETQYF
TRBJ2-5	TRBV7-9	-	CASSSGDRVPVRETQYF
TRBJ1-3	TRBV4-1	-	CASSQVRGRGNTIYF
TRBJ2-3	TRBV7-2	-	CASSPNGPVADTQYF